This is a list of T cell receptor beta chains from one sample in a study of regulatory T cells in long-lasting Graves disease. TCRdb called the multiplex PCR reads again in MiXCR, with one record for every CDR3 protein. The data contain 600,000 to 800,000 distinct CDR3 sequences, around 30% of them singletons. The sample in question was peripheral blood mononuclear cells (PBMCs), obtained when the disease was refractory, from a patient treated with antithyroid drugs. These TCRs come from a female donor with Graves disease. CDR3s leave out the opening cysteine and the closing phenylalanine or tryptophan. Only some rows state a clone size, as once, few, many or a class for expanded clones.

v_gene	abundance	j_gene	CDR3aa
TRBV25-1	-	TRBJ1-2	ASSEYPLGGAPNYGYT
TRBV4-1	-	TRBJ1-2	ASSQGPPGTAYYGYT
TRBV5-1	-	TRBJ1-4	ASSLRTLGTNEKLF
TRBV9	-	TRBJ2-7	ASSGGLAGVPYEQY
TRBV12-3/TRBV12-4	many	TRBJ2-5	ASSLALAEVGETQY
TRBV5-4	once	TRBJ2-1	ASSLKTSPNEQF
TRBV20-1	once	TRBJ2-7	SAGDSYEQY
TRBV29-1	-	TRBJ2-5	SVEEGVQGTQY
TRBV14	-	TRBJ1-2	ASSQDRMAAYGYT
TRBV28	many	TRBJ1-2	ASSLLTSYGYT
TRBV12-3/TRBV12-4	many	TRBJ2-5	ASSRGSQKQETQY
TRBV30	-	TRBJ2-1	AWSPRDRDEQF
TRBV5-1	-	TRBJ2-5	ASSNSGGRGETQY
TRBV7-9	-	TRBJ1-2	ASSPGSSNYGYT
TRBV20-1	-	TRBJ1-4	SALEVGTNEKLF
TRBV7-9	-	TRBJ1-2	ASSLVQGDSDGYT
TRBV6-1	many	TRBJ2-7	ASSGAGQFYEQY
TRBV7-6	few	TRBJ2-2	ASSPEASGRPPGELF
TRBV5-4	few	TRBJ2-5	ASSLASGSRAQETQY
TRBV18	-	TRBJ1-4	ASSPNRQRGEKLF
TRBV6-1	few	TRBJ1-2	ATKPPGQGGINYGYT
TRBV12-3/TRBV12-4	-	TRBJ1-2	ASSFSVLGQNGYT
TRBV7-8	-	TRBJ1-1	ASWTGMNTEAF
TRBV27	-	TRBJ1-6	ASSLRGRDNSPLH
TRBV6-4	few	TRBJ1-1	ASSYGGVGNTEAF
TRBV20-1	once	TRBJ2-3	SAGELSGRADTQY
TRBV5-1	-	TRBJ1-1	ASSKGPEAF
TRBV5-1	few	TRBJ2-2	ASSLVAGGNTGELF
TRBV20-1	-	TRBJ1-2	SAREGGFPGGGYT
TRBV6-5	few	TRBJ2-7	ASSSLDRGYEQY
TRBV7-9	-	TRBJ1-5	ASSSTGSGGEGNQPQH
TRBV7-3	-	TRBJ2-7	ASSLKGGWGTGSYEQY
TRBV7-9	once	TRBJ2-7	ASSTIAGGRYEQY
TRBV5-1	-	TRBJ2-2	ASSPTAFTGELF
TRBV20-1	few	TRBJ2-7	SARDGTLLKQY
TRBV28	few	TRBJ1-5	ASRATVNQPQH
TRBV13	-	TRBJ2-1	ASSRAPSGPYNEQF